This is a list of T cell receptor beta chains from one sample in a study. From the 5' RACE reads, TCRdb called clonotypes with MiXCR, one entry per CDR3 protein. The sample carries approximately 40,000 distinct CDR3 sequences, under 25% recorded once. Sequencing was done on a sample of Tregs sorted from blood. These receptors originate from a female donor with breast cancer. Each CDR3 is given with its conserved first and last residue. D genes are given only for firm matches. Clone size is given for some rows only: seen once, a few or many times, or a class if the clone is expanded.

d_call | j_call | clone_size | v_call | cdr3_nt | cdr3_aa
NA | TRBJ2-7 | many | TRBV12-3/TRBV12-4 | TGTGCCAGCAGCCCAGTAGAGTCCTACGAGCAGTACTTC | CASSPVESYEQYF
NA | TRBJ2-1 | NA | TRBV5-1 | TGCGCCAGCAGCTTGGTTCCGGGGGCATCCTACAATGAGCAGTTCTTC | CASSLVPGASYNEQFF
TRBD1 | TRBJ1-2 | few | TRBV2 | TGTGCCAGCAGCGGCGACAGGGACCTTAACTATGGCTACACCTTC | CASSGDRDLNYGYTF
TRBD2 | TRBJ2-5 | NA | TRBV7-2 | TGTGCCAGCAGCCCCCAAGGAGGACTAGGTCGTCTTACGACCCAGTACTTC | CASSPQGGLGRLTTQYF
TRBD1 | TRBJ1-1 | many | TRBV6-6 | TGTGCCACCGGACAGGGGTCGAACACTGAAGCTTTCTTT | CATGQGSNTEAFF
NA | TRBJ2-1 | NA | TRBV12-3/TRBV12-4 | TGTGCCGGCAGTTTACAACGGGGTGATAATGAGCAGTTCTTC | CAGSLQRGDNEQFF
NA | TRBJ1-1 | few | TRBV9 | TGTGCCAGCAGCGCCGGGACAAGTAAAGAAGCTTTCTTT | CASSAGTSKEAFF
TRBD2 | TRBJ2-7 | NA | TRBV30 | TGTGCCTGGAGTGTAATTAGACTAGCGGAAACCTACGAGCAGTACTTC | CAWSVIRLAETYEQYF
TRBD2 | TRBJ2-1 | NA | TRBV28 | TGTGCCAGCAGTTTTGGCGGGAGGCTCTACAATGAGCAGTTCTTC | CASSFGGRLYNEQFF
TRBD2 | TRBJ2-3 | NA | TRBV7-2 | TGTGCCAGCAGCCTGACTAGCGGTACTCTAGATACGCAGTATTTT | CASSLTSGTLDTQYF
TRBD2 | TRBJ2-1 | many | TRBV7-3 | TGTGCCAGCAGCCCGACTAGCGGGGGATACAATGAGCAGTTCTTC | CASSPTSGGYNEQFF
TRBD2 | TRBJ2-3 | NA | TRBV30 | TGTGCCGGCCCCGGGTCACGAGAGGGGCAACAGCTAGCGGGACGGGGCACAGATACGCAGTATTTT | CAGPGSREGQQLAGRGTDTQYF
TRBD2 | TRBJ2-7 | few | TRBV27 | TGTGCCAGCAGTTCCCTAGCGGGAGATTTCTACGAGCAGTACTTC | CASSSLAGDFYEQYF
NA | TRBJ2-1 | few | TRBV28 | TGTGCCAGCAGTTCGGGAGGGACAGTCTACAATGAGCAGTTCTTC | CASSSGGTVYNEQFF
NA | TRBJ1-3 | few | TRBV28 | TGTGCCAGCAGTCCCCCTGGAGGGTCACTCACTGGAAACACCATATATTTT | CASSPPGGSLTGNTIYF
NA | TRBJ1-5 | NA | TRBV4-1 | TGCGCCAGCAGCCAGGAAGGGAGCAATCAGCCCCAGCATTTT | CASSQEGSNQPQHF
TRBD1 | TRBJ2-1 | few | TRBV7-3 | TGTGCCAGCAGCTTAAACAGGGGCTATGAGCAGTTCTTC | CASSLNRGYEQFF
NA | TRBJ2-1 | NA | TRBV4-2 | TGTGCCAGCAGCCCGGACTTCGCTACCTACAATGAGCAGTTCTTC | CASSPDFATYNEQFF
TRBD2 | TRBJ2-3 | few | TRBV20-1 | TGCAGTGCCCCCCCGAGCGGGGGACGCACAGATACGCAGTATTTT | CSAPPSGGRTDTQYF
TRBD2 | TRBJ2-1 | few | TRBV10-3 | TGTGCCATCAGTGGGACCACTAGCGGGAGAGGCGATGAGCAGTTCTTC | CAISGTTSGRGDEQFF
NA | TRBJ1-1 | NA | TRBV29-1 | TGCAGCGTTGAATGGGTTTTTGAAGCTTTCTTT | CSVEWVFEAFF
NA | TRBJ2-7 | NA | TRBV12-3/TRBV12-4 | TGTGCCAGCAGTCCCACCCCGGGGGTCACAGGGACTTACGAGCAGTACTTC | CASSPTPGVTGTYEQYF
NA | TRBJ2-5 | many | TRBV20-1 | TGCAGTGCTAGTCGGACGGACAGTCCTGTAGAGACCCAGTACTTC | CSASRTDSPVETQYF
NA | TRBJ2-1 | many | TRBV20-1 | TGCAGTGCTAGACCTAACGGGAGACTCCCCAATGAGCAGTTCTTC | CSARPNGRLPNEQFF
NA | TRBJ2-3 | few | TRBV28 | TGTGCCAGCAGTTGGCAACACACAGATACGCAGTATTTT | CASSWQHTDTQYF
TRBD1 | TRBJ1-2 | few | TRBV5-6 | TGTGCCAGCAGCTCCCTAGGGGACAGGGGCCTACCCTATGGCTACACCTTC | CASSSLGDRGLPYGYTF
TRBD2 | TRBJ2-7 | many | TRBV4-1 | TGCGCCAGCAGCCAAGAGGAGCGGGAGCCCTCCTACGAGCAGTACTTC | CASSQEEREPSYEQYF
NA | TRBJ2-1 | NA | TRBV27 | TGTGCCAGCAGTCCGTTCCAACTAGGGAACGCATGGTTCTTC | CASSPFQLGNAWFF
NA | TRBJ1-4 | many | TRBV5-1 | TGCGCCAGCAGCTTGGTCGAACCGGGCGAAAAACTGTTTTTT | CASSLVEPGEKLFF
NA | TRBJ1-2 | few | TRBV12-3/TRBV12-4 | TGTGCCAGCAGTTTATCCCGTTATGGCTACACCTTC | CASSLSRYGYTF
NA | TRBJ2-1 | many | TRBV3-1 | TGTGCCAGCAGCCAAGAGGGCGGCCACAATGAGCAGTTCTTC | CASSQEGGHNEQFF
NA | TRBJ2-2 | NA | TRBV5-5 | TGTGCCAGCAGCTCAACAGTTGCGGACACCGGGGAGCTGTTTTTT | CASSSTVADTGELFF
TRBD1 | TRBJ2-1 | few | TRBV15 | TGTGCCACCAGCCCTCGGACAGGATGGTACAATGAGCAGTTCTTC | CATSPRTGWYNEQFF
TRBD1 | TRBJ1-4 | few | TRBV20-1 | TGCAGTGCTACGCCAGGGGGCTTTGGTGAAAAACTGTTTTTT | CSATPGGFGEKLFF
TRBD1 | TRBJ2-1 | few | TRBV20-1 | TGCAGTGCTACCACCCGGGACAGGGCCTACAATGAGCAGTTCTTC | CSATTRDRAYNEQFF
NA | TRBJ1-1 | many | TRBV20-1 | TGCAGTGCCTTACGCGCGAACACTGAAGCTTTCTTT | CSALRANTEAFF
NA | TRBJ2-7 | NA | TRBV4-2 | TGTGCCAGCAGCTTGGTAGGGGAGGCCTACGAGCAGTACTTC | CASSLVGEAYEQYF
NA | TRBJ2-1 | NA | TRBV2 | TGTGCCAGCAGTGAAGATGAGCACAATGAGCAGTTCTTC | CASSEDEHNEQFF
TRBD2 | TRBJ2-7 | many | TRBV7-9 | TGTGCCAGCAGCATGGGACTAGCGGGCGATGAGCAGTACTTC | CASSMGLAGDEQYF
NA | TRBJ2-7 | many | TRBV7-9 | TGTGCCAGCAGCCCGACAGAGGGGCTTCATACCTACGAGCAGTACTTC | CASSPTEGLHTYEQYF
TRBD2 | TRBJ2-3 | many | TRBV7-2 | TGTGCCAGCAGCACCTGGACTAGCGGGAGGGCCCGTACGCAGTATTTT | CASSTWTSGRARTQYF
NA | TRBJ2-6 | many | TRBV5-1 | TGCGCCAGCAGCTTGATGGGTTTTGGGGCCAACGTCCTGACTTTC | CASSLMGFGANVLTF
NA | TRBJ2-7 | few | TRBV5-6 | TGTGCCAGCAGCTACGTGGCGGCTTCCTACGAGCAGTACTTC | CASSYVAASYEQYF
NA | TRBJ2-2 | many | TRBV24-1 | TGTGCCACCAGTGTCAAGAGCACCGGGGAGCTGTTTTTT | CATSVKSTGELFF
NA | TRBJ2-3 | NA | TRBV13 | TGTGCCAGCAGCTCCCCCCGGGGGGATACGCAGTATTTT | CASSSPRGDTQYF
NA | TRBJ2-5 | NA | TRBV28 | TGTGCCACCGGGAAAGAGACCCAGTACTTC | CATGKETQYF
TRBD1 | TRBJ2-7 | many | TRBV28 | TGTGCCAGCAGCCCGACCGGGACAGGGTTTAGCGAGCAGTACTTC | CASSPTGTGFSEQYF
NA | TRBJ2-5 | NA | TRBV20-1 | TGCAGTGCTAGAGGTCTAGTGGGAGAGACCCAGTACTTC | CSARGLVGETQYF
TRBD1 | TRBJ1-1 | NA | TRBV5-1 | TGCGCCAGCAGCCGAGTCCTGGGACAGGGTGAGTCGGCTTTCTTT | CASSRVLGQGESAFF
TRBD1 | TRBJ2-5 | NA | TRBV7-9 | TGTGCCAGCAGAGACAGGGGAGAGGAGACCCAGTACTTC | CASRDRGEETQYF
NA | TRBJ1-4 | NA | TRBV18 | TGTGCCAGCTCACCACTCGTGAACCATGACAGACCTGAAAAACTGTTTTTT | CASSPLVNHDRPEKLFF
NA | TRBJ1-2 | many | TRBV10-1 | TGCGCCAGCAGTGATACAGGCTCCCCTTATGGCTACACCTTC | CASSDTGSPYGYTF
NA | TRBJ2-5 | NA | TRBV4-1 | TGCGCCAGCGGCCTCCTCAAAGGGGCGAAAGAGACCCAGTACTTC | CASGLLKGAKETQYF
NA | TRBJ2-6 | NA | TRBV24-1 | TGTGCCACCAGTGATCCTTTGGATGGGGCCAACGTCCTGACTTTC | CATSDPLDGANVLTF